This T cell receptor beta chain was obtained from a study of blood T cells in healthy people across ages. Study-wide findings and caveats: It was held that the diversity estimates obtained from one million T cells were underestimates. Whereas aged donors had fewer naive CD4+ cells, long-lived donors had more of them and higher diversity.

Next came a second PCR, run for about 7 to 11 cycles, which used a sample-barcoded 5' primer along with a J-beta primer mix. TCRdb redid the calling of the 5' RACE reads with MiXCR, one entry per CDR3 protein. The sample carries about 670,000 distinct CDR3 sequences, about 43% recorded once. This clonotype was counted ten times or more. Its target is not known. Germline CDR1 is SGHTA and CDR2 is FQGNSA. This CDR3 comprises 19 residues. The ends were cut back, 4 bases at V and 0 bases at J, with 19 bases in the middle. Sequenced sample: blood. The clonotype was recovered from a man older than 75 in good health. The genes are TRBV7-2 and TRBJ2-6; D is uncertain. In DNA form, the CDR3 reads TGTGCCAGCAGCTCCTCGCGAGGCTCCCGGAACTCTGGGGCCAACGTCCTGACTTTC. Amino acid sequence: CASSSSRGSRNSGANVLTF. Full variable domain (rest looked up from reference TRBV7-2 and TRBJ2-6): GAGVSQSPSNKVTEKGKDVELRCDPISGHTALYWYRQSLGQGLEFLIYFQGNSAPDKSGLPSDRFSAERTGGSVSTLTIQRTQQEDSAVYLCASSSSRGSRNSGANVLTFGAGSRLTVL.